Given below is one T cell receptor beta chain in context. The record originates from a study of blood T cell repertoires in COVID-19. Study-wide context: From T cells, B-cell-depleted T cells, or PBMCs came the material, which was cDNA or gDNA.

Assay used: immunoSEQ multiplex PCR; TCRdb lists only in-frame clones, some missing. Of a few hundred thousand clones listed, roughly 80% were seen once; the top ten hold approximately 4.7%. Trimming stripped 0 bases from V and 9 bases from J, with 15 bases between. The CDR3 spans 15 residues. The V gene's germline CDR1 is LNHDA and CDR2 SQIVND (reference sequence). The study drew participants aged about 18 to 90 years from about two dozen US areas. The study assigned cohorts using participant-reported clinical history. Recovered status applied to Cohort 3 donors who had two consecutive negative PCRs. It also applied to those with clearance or with symptom resolution.

The TCR comes from a woman between 45 and 60 years old who had recovered from COVID-19. The rearrangement joins TRBV19 to TRBJ1-5; D remains ambiguous. The material sequenced was PBMCs or T cells enriched from blood (not recorded which). CDR3: CASSIDPRDELPQHF. DNA of the CDR3: TGTGCCAGTAGTATAGATCCCCGCGATGAGCTGCCCCAGCATTTT. The full variable domain, its missing parts supplied by reference TRBV19 and TRBJ1-5, is DGGITQSPKYLFRKEGQNVTLSCEQNLNHDAMYWYRQDPGQGLRLIYYSQIVNDFQKGDIAEGYSVSREKKESFPLTVTSAQKNPTAFYLCASSIDPRDELPQHFGDGTRLSIL.